The 23 T cell receptor beta chains listed next were all sequenced from one sample in a study of T cell responses to AZD1222 COVID-19 vaccine. TCRdb's table, derived via immunoSEQ multiplex PCR, lists solely in-frame clones and lacks some. The repertoire holds about 89,000 clones, with around 91% as singletons. Sequenced here: peripheral blood, sampled 28 days after the second AZD1222 dose. These receptors were taken from an adult who received the AZD1222 COVID-19 vaccine.

The chain recombines TRBV29-1 with TRBJ1-2, with D perhaps matching TRBD1 (5 bases). Deletions cut 8 bases from V and 1 base from J, with 20 bases between. Per the germline V gene, CDR1 is SQVTM and CDR2 is ANQGSEA. The CDR3 spans 15 residues. The CDR3 DNA is TGCAGCACAAATGGGGCAGGAGGGAATAACTATGGCTACACCTTC. Encoded protein: CSTNGAGGNNYGYTF.

The V call is TRBV5-6, the J call TRBJ1-3; D unclear. The CDR3 length is 16 residues. Germline V gene data show CDR1 as SGHDT and CDR2 as YYEEEE. The V end lost 3 bases, the J end lost 1 base, and 14 bases lay between the germline ends. CDR3 amino acids: CASSSGWDGSGNTIYF. CDR3 in DNA: TGTGCCAGCAGCTCCGGTTGGGATGGTTCTGGAAACACCATATATTTT.

The genes are TRBV2 and TRBJ2-7; D uncertain. The CDR3 has 13 amino acids. Germline V gene lookup returns CDR1 SNHLY and CDR2 FYNNEI. The ends were cut back, 6 bases at V and 2 bases at J, with 11 bases in the middle. This CDR3 reads CASRADKPYEQYF. CDR3 bases: TGTGCCAGCAGGGCTGACAAGCCCTACGAGCAGTACTTC.

The chain recombines TRBV7-8 with TRBJ1-5; no definite D call. V was trimmed by 2 bases and J by 3 bases, leaving 8 bases between them. The CDR3 length is 14 residues. From germline, CDR1 is SGHVS and CDR2 FQNEAQ. CDR3 nucleotide sequence: TGTGCCAGCAGCTTACTTATAGACAATCAGCCCCAGCATTTT. It is translated as CASSLLIDNQPQHF.

V and J are TRBV7-8 and TRBJ1-4, with TRBD1 identical over 9 bases. Germline values: CDR1 SGHVS, CDR2 FQNEAQ. V shed 1 base, J shed 7 bases, and the junction held 7 bases outside the gene matches. CDR3 length equals 16 residues. CDR3 DNA sequence: TGTGCCAGCAGCTTAGTAGGGACAGGGATCGGTGAAAAACTGTTTTTT. Protein product: CASSLVGTGIGEKLFF. Filled out from reference TRBV7-8 and TRBJ1-4, the complete variable domain reads GAGVSQSPRYKVAKRGQDVALRCDPISGHVSLFWYQQALGQGPEFLTYFQNEAQLDKSGLPSDRFFAERPEGSVSTLKIQRTQQEDSAVYLCASSLVGTGIGEKLFFGSGTQLSVL.

The CDR3 reads CASSKGQIFNSGANVLTF. In DNA, the CDR3 is TGCGCCAGCAGCAAGGGACAGATTTTTAACTCTGGGGCCAACGTCCTGACTTTC. The chain employs TRBV5-1 and TRBJ2-6; 7 nucleotides agree with TRBD1. V lost 4 bases to trimming and J lost 0 bases; unmatched junction nucleotides: 10. Germline CDR1 is SGHRS and CDR2 is YFSETQ. This CDR3 is 18 amino acids long.

CDR3 protein: CASREGQLGTEAFF. The CDR3 region has the DNA TGTGCCAGCAGGGAGGGACAGCTCGGCACTGAAGCTTTCTTT. This chain links TRBV3-1 (or the pseudogene TRBV3-2) with TRBJ1-1; 7 nucleotides line up with TRBD1. From germline, CDR1 is LGHDT and CDR2 YNNKEL (reference sequence). The CDR3 consists of 14 residues. V was pared by 6 bases and J by 4 bases, with 8 bases of the junction left unmatched.

The V gene is TRBV6-5, the J gene TRBJ1-2; 8 nucleotides agree with TRBD1. CDR3 size: 13 residues. Germline V CDR1 and CDR2: MNHEY, SVGAGI. After removal of 9 bases from V and 6 bases from J, the junction contained 9 bases not matched to a gene. The CDR3 protein is CASRTGGGDGYTF. The CDR3 nucleotides read TGTGCCAGTCGTACAGGGGGTGGGGATGGCTACACCTTC.

The V and J genes are TRBV4-1 and TRBJ1-1, with D uncertain. The germline gives CDR1 MGHRA, CDR2 YSYEKL. Trimming stripped 0 bases from V and 1 base from J, with 9 bases between. This CDR3 spans 15 amino acids. The CDR3 coding sequence is TGCGCCAGCAGCCAAGAATGGATGGGGAACACTGAAGCTTTCTTT. This gives the protein CASSQEWMGNTEAFF.

The rearrangement joins TRBV18 to TRBJ1-5; possibly TRBD1 for D (6 bases). This CDR3 spans 13 amino acids. V lost 4 bases and J lost 5, with 9 bases in between. Germline V lookup: CDR1 KGHSH, CDR2 LQKENI. CDR3 sequence (DNA): TGTGCCAGCTCACGACAGGCGGATCAGCCCCAGCATTTT. It specifies CASSRQADQPQHF.

There are many counts of this clone. CDR3 loop: CASSDGTGTTDTQYF. The CDR3 nucleotides are TGTGCCAGCAGTGACGGGACAGGGACTACAGATACGCAGTATTTT. The V call is TRBV6-4, the J call TRBJ2-3; 9 positions match TRBD1. Germline V gives CDR1 MRHNA, CDR2 SNTAGT. The CDR3 loop spans 15 amino acids. Trimming took 2 bases from V and 3 from J; bases not matched to a gene: 3.

The V gene is TRBV12-5, the J gene TRBJ2-3; TRBD1 is a possible D gene (6 bases). The germline CDR1 and CDR2 sequences are LGHNT and FRNRAP. The CDR3 loop spans 15 amino acids. V dropped 1 base and J dropped 0 bases, with 8 bases sitting between them. DNA of the CDR3: TGTGCTAGTGGTTTGGGGGGGCCTAGCACAGATACGCAGTATTTT. This encodes CASGLGGPSTDTQYF.

V is TRBV5-6 and J is TRBJ2-1; D might be TRBD1 (5 bases). Trimming cost V 1 base and J 7 bases, with 15 bases left between them. CDR3 size: 15 residues. Looked up from germline, CDR1 is SGHDT and CDR2 is YYEEEE. The CDR3: CASSLLGHDGNEQFF. The CDR3 coding sequence is TGTGCCAGCAGCTTGCTAGGACATGATGGGAATGAGCAGTTCTTC.

This sequence joins TRBV30 and TRBJ1-1; D is unclear. Trimming stripped 5 bases from V and 3 bases from J, with 10 bases between. The CDR3 has 12 amino acids. Germline CDR1 is GTSNPN and CDR2 is SVGIG (reference sequence). In nucleotides, the CDR3 is TGTGCCTGGTCCGTAAGGGACACTGAAGCTTTCTTT. Translating gives CAWSVRDTEAFF.

The chain uses TRBV4-1 and TRBJ2-2; D is unresolved. The CDR3 length is 12 residues. CDR1 is MGHRA and CDR2 is YSYEKL in the germline V gene. V lost 2 bases and J 8 bases, leaving 6 bases between the germline ends. CDR3 loop: CASSQRGGELFF. The CDR3, as DNA: TGCGCCAGCAGCCAAAGAGGAGGGGAGCTGTTTTTT.

The V and J genes are TRBV24-1 and TRBJ2-2, with a possible D match to TRBD1 (6 bases). The V gene lost 5 bases and the J gene lost 5 bases, with 11 bases spanning the gap. The CDR3 consists of 14 residues. Germline V gene lookup returns CDR1 KGHDR and CDR2 SFDVKD. This chain's CDR3 is CATSGVTGTGELFF. DNA of the CDR3: TGTGCCACCAGTGGTGTCACAGGGACCGGGGAGCTGTTTTTT.

J is TRBJ1-4 and V is TRBV7-2; D may be TRBD1 (5 bases). Trimming removed 1 base from V and 3 bases from J, with 9 bases in between. CDR3 length: 15 residues. Per the germline V gene, CDR1 is SGHTA and CDR2 is FQGNSA. CDR3 coding DNA: TGTGCCAGCAGCTTAGGAGGGGCGCCTAATGAAAAACTGTTTTTT. Translating gives CASSLGGAPNEKLFF.

V is TRBV19 and J is TRBJ1-2, with TRBD1 as a possible D gene (6 bases). The ends were cut back, 10 bases at V and 4 bases at J, with 19 bases in the middle. From germline, CDR1 is LNHDA and CDR2 SQIVND (reference sequence). The CDR3 contains 14 residues. DNA of the CDR3: TGTGCCACCTCGTGGGCAGGGGATACCTATGGCTACACCTTC. Protein product: CATSWAGDTYGYTF.

The gene calls are TRBV9 and TRBJ2-7; the D gene could be TRBD1 or TRBD2 (5 bases each). V dropped 3 bases and J dropped 2 bases, with 15 bases sitting between them. The CDR3 is 15 residues long. Germline CDR1 is SGDLS and CDR2 is YYNGEE. CDR3 in amino acids: CASSGGWDETYEQYF. The CDR3 bases are TGTGCCAGCAGCGGAGGCTGGGACGAGACCTACGAGCAGTACTTC.

V is TRBV15 and J is TRBJ2-3; 8 bases fit TRBD2. With V trimmed by 1 base and J by 2 bases, 2 bases remained unmatched. Per the germline V gene, CDR1 is LNHNV and CDR2 is YYDKDF (reference sequence). This CDR3 is 15 amino acids long. The CDR3 coding sequence is TGTGCCACCAGCAGAGTAGCGGGGAACACAGATACGCAGTATTTT. Translation: CATSRVAGNTDTQYF.

The V and J genes are TRBV4-3 and TRBJ2-7; TRBD2 might be the D (5 bases). The CDR3 length is 17 residues. Per germline, CDR1 LGHNA and CDR2 YSLEER. The ends were cut back, 0 bases at V and 3 bases at J, with 18 bases in the middle. The CDR3 loop reads CASSQDRTGTAHYEQYF. CDR3 DNA sequence: TGCGCCAGCAGCCAAGATAGGACTGGTACAGCGCACTACGAGCAGTACTTC.

The genes are TRBV30 and TRBJ2-7; TRBD1 might be the D (6 bases). Germline V gives CDR1 GTSNPN, CDR2 SVGIG (reference sequence). The V gene lost 0 bases and the J gene lost 5 bases, with 11 bases spanning the gap. The CDR3 loop spans 13 amino acids. In DNA, the CDR3 is TGTGCCTGGAGTGTCCAGGGGTTGGACGAGCAGTACTTC. Translation gives CAWSVQGLDEQYF.

The J gene is TRBJ2-1, the V gene TRBV5-8; D gene ambiguous. Trimming left V 0 bases short and J 0 bases short, with 10 bases between. CDR1 and CDR2 from the germline V gene are SGHTS and YDEGEE. This CDR3 has 16 amino acids. The CDR3 protein is CASSLVGVSSYNEQFF. The CDR3 DNA follows: TGTGCCAGCAGCTTGGTTGGGGTAAGCTCCTACAATGAGCAGTTCTTC.